The source of this T cell receptor (beta chain) is a study of tumor and adjacent non-tumor tissue in lung cancer. In the case of this clonotype: What it binds is unknown.

V lost 1 base, J lost 7 bases, and 8 bases lay in between. Germline CDR1 KGHDR, CDR2 SFDVKD. This CDR3 has 13 amino acids. Findings and limits, study-wide: Tumor TCR diversity, when higher, was linked to shorter survival. TCR diversity was significantly greater in tumor than normal lung tissue.

RNA was extracted from bulk tissue without any cell sorting. Between August and November 2014, newly diagnosed, chemotherapy-naive lung cancer patients underwent thoracic surgery in China. Three rounds of nested PCR, following a modified ARM-PCR protocol, produced the TCRbeta library. TCRdb passed the multiplex PCR reads through MiXCR, listing each CDR3 protein once. The sample has 130,000 or so distinct CDR3 sequences; around three fifths are singletons. Sequenced material: lung tumor tissue. The TCR sequence derives from a man aged 25 to 40 with non-small cell lung cancer. The chain has TRBV24-1 and TRBJ2-3, with D unresolved. CDR3 coding DNA: TGTGCCACCAGTGATTTTGAGACAAATACGCAGTATTTT. It translates to CATSDFETNTQYF.